Given below is one T cell receptor (beta chain) in context. The CDR3 consists of 13 residues. CDR1 is GTSNPN and CDR2 is SVGIG in the germline V gene (reference sequence). Trimming took off 1 base at V and 0 bases at J, with 4 bases between the two ends. The data are from a study of control samples from healthy donors and cancer patients. The method was immunoSEQ multiplex PCR; TCRdb's version includes in-frame clones alone and lacks a portion of them. The sample holds around 86,000 clones; 70% to 90% are singletons and the top ten take about 2%. Sequenced: PBMCs. The sequence was obtained from a woman in her fifties or sixties with head and neck cancer. The V call is TRBV30, the J call TRBJ1-3, with D unresolved. The CDR3 sequence is CAWSGPSGNTIYF. DNA for the CDR3: TGTGCCTGGAGTGGGCCCTCTGGAAACACCATATATTTT.